The 3 T cell receptor beta chains below come from one sample, sequenced in a study of blood T cells in healthy people across ages. Alongside a J-beta primer mix, a sample-barcoded 5' primer served in a second PCR lasting 7 to 11 cycles. TCRdb re-derived calls from the 5' RACE reads in MiXCR, one entry per CDR3 protein. Here the sample spans around 800,000 distinct CDR3 sequences, 62% being singletons. Material for sequencing was blood. All receptors derive from a man aged 25 to 40 in good health.

This clonotype was picked up a small number of times. V and J are TRBV4-3 and TRBJ2-7; D uncertain. In germline, CDR1 is LGHNA, CDR2 YSLEER. There are 16 residues in the CDR3. V lost 1 base, J lost 2 bases, and 15 bases lay in between. CDR3 region: CASSQGQVRIPYEQYF. The CDR3 region has the DNA TGCGCCAGCAGCCAAGGTCAGGTTCGTATACCCTACGAGCAGTACTTC.

The table lists this clonotype with a few counts. The genes are TRBV29-1 and TRBJ1-4; D unresolved. Germline V gives CDR1 SQVTM, CDR2 ANQGSEA. The V end lost 4 bases, the J end lost 7 bases, and 10 bases lay between the germline ends. This CDR3 is 12 amino acids long. Here the CDR3 reads CSVGRNGEKLFF. CDR3 bases: TGCAGCGTTGGAAGAAACGGTGAAAAACTGTTTTTT.

This chain links TRBV29-1 with TRBJ1-1; 7 bases fit TRBD1. Germline-derived CDR1 and CDR2 are SQVTM and ANQGSEA. This CDR3 region has 14 residues. Trimming cost V 7 bases and J 3 bases; bases outside gene matches: 11. CDR3 sequence: CSATKGGVDTEAFF. In nucleotides, the CDR3 is TGCAGCGCTACCAAAGGGGGCGTTGACACTGAAGCTTTCTTT. The whole variable domain, remainder taken from reference TRBV29-1 and TRBJ1-1, is SAVISQKPSRDICQRGTSLTIQCQVDSQVTMMFWYRQQPGQSLTLIATANQGSEATYESGFVIDKFPISRPNLTFSTLTVSNMSPEDSSIYLCSATKGGVDTEAFFGQGTRLTVV.